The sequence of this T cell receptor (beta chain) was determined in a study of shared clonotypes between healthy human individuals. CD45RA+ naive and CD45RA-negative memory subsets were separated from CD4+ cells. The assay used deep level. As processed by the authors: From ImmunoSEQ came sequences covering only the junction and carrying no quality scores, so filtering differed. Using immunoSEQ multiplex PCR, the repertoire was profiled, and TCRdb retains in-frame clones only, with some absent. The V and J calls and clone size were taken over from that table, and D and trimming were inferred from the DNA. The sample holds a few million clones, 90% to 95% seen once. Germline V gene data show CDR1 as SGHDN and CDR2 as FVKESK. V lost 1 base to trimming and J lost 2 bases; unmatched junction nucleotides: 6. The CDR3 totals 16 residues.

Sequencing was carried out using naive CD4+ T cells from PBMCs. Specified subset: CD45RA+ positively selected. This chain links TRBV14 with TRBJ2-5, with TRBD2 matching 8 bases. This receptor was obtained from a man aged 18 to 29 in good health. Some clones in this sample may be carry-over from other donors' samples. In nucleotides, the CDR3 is TGTGCCAGCAGCCAAGGGGCCGGGACTAGGCAAGAGACCCAGTACTTC. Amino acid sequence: CASSQGAGTRQETQYF.